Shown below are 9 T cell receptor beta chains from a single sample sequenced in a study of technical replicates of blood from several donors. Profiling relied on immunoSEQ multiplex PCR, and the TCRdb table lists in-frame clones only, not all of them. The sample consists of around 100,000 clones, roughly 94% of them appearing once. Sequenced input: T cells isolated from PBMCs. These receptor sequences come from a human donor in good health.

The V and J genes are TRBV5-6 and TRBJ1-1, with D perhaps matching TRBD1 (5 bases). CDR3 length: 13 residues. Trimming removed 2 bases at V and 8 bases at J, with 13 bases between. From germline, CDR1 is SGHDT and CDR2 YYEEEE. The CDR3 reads CASSFSGTLEAFF. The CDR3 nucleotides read TGTGCCAGCAGCTTTTCCGGGACTCTGGAAGCTTTCTTT.

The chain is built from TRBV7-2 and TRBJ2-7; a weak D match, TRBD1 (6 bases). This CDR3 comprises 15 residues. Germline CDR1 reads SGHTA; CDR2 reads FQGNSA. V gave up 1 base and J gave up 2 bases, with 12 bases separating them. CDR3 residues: CASSLGSDRPYEQYF. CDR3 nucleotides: TGTGCCAGCAGCTTAGGCTCTGACAGGCCCTACGAGCAGTACTTC.

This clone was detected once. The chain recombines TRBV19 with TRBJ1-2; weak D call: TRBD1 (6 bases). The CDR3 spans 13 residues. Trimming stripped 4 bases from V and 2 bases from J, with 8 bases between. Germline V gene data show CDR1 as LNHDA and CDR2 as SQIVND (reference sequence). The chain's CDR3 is CASSSTGNYGYTF. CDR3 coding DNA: TGTGCCAGTAGTAGCACAGGGAACTATGGCTACACCTTC.

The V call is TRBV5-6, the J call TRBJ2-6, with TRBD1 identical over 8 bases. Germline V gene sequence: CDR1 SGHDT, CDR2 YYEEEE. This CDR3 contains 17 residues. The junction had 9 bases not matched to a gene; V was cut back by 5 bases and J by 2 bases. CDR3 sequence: CASRVGQGFTGANVLTF. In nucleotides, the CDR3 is TGTGCCAGCAGGGTAGGACAGGGTTTCACTGGGGCCAACGTCCTGACTTTC.

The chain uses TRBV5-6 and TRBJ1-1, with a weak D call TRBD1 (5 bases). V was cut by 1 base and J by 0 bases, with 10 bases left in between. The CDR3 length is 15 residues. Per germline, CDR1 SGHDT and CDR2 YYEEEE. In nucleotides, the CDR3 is TGTGCCAGCAGCTTGTTCGGGGGAATGAACACTGAAGCTTTCTTT. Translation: CASSLFGGMNTEAFF. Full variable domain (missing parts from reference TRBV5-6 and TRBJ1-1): DAGVTQSPTHLIKTRGQQVTLRCSPKSGHDTVSWYQQALGQGPQFIFQYYEEEERQRGNFPDRFSGHQFPNYSSELNVNALLLGDSALYLCASSLFGGMNTEAFFGQGTRLTVV.

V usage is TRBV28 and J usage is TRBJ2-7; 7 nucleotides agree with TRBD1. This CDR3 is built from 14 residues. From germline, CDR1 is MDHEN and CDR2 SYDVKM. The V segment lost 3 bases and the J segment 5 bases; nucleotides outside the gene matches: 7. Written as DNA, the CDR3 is TGTGCCAGCAGTTTGAGGGACAGTACAAACGAGCAGTACTTC. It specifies CASSLRDSTNEQYF.

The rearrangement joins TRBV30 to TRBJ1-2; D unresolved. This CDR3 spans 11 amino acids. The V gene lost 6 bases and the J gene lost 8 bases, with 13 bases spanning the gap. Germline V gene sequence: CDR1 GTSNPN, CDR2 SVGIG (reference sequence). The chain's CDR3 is CACLDLRGYTF. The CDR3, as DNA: TGTGCCTGCCTAGATCTACGGGGCTACACCTTC.

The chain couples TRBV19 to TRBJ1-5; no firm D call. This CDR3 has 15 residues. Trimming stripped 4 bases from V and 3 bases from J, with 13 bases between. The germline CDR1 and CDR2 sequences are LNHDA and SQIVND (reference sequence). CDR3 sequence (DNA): TGTGCCAGTAGTACAACTGACTTACCCAATCAGCCCCAGCATTTT. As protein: CASSTTDLPNQPQHF. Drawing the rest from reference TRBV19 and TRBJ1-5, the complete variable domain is DGGITQSPKYLFRKEGQNVTLSCEQNLNHDAMYWYRQDPGQGLRLIYYSQIVNDFQKGDIAEGYSVSREKKESFPLTVTSAQKNPTAFYLCASSTTDLPNQPQHFGDGTRLSIL.

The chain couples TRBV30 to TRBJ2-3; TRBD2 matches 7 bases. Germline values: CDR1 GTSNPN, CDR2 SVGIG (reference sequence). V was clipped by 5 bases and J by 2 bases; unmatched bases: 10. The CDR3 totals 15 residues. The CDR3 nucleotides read TGTGCCTGGCTCGGGGGAGGGGCCGCCACAGATACGCAGTATTTT. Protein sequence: CAWLGGGAATDTQYF.